This TCR beta chain was profiled in a study of CD8 T cell repertoires and HIV-1 epitope variants. For the study at large: Tested: three Gag epitope families, Nef HW9 and YT9.

On this clone itself: Antigen specificity is unknown.

J was trimmed by 3 bases and V by 2 bases; bases with no gene match: 3. This CDR3 contains 15 residues. Germline V gene lookup returns CDR1 SGHDT and CDR2 YYEEEE. Sequencing was performed with immunoSEQ multiplex PCR; in TCRdb, only in-frame clones are kept and a portion is missing. The sample carries 1,000 or so clones, 55% to 75% recorded once. The receptor was isolated from a male donor with HIV. The J gene is TRBJ2-1, the V gene TRBV5-6; TRBD2 matches 9 bases. The sequenced material came from cultured CD8+ T cells derived from PBMCs. The CDR3 bases are TGTGCCAGCAGCTTTCAGACTAGCGGCTACAATGAGCAGTTCTTC. Translation: CASSFQTSGYNEQFF.